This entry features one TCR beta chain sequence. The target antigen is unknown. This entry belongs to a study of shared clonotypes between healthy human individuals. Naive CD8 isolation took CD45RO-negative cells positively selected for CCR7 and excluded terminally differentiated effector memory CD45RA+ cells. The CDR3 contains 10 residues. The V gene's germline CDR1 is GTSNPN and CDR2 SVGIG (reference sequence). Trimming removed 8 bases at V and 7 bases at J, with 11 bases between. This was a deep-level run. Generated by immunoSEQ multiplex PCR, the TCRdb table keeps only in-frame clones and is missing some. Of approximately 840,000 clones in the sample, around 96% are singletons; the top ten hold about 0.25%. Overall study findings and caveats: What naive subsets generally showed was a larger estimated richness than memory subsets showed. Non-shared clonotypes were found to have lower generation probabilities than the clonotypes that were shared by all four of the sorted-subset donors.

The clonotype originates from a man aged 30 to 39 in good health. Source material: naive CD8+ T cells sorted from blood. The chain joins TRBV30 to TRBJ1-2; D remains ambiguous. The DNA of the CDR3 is TGTGCCCTTAACGGGCCTGGCTACACCTTC. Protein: CALNGPGYTF.